The subject of this entry is one T cell receptor (beta chain). Its matching antigen is unknown. These data originate in a study of CD8+ T cells in alopecia areata. General observations from the study: Alopecia totalis/universalis scalp especially showed more expanded CD8+ clones than normal scalp.

Sequencing templates came from extracted RNA that was reverse transcribed into cDNA. Sequenced by immunoSEQ multiplex PCR; TCRdb stores in-frame clones only, minus some. This sample has 50,000 to 80,000 clones, with roughly 47% found just once. This CDR3 spans 15 amino acids. Germline V gives CDR1 GTSNPN, CDR2 SVGIG (reference sequence). Peripheral blood and lesional scalp punch biopsies were taken from alopecia areata patients. Cell sorting was applied to PBMCs, and CD4+ and CD8+ T cells were collected. V and J are TRBV30 and TRBJ2-5; D remains ambiguous. TRBJ2-7 explains the end of the DNA better; the J call may be wrong. Sequenced sample: NKG2D-low CD8+ T cells sorted from blood. This receptor was taken from a human donor with alopecia areata. The CDR3 DNA reads as TGTGCCTGGAGGCCGCACCTCGGGTCTTCCTACGAGCAGTACTTC. Encoded protein: CAWRPHLGSSYEQYF.